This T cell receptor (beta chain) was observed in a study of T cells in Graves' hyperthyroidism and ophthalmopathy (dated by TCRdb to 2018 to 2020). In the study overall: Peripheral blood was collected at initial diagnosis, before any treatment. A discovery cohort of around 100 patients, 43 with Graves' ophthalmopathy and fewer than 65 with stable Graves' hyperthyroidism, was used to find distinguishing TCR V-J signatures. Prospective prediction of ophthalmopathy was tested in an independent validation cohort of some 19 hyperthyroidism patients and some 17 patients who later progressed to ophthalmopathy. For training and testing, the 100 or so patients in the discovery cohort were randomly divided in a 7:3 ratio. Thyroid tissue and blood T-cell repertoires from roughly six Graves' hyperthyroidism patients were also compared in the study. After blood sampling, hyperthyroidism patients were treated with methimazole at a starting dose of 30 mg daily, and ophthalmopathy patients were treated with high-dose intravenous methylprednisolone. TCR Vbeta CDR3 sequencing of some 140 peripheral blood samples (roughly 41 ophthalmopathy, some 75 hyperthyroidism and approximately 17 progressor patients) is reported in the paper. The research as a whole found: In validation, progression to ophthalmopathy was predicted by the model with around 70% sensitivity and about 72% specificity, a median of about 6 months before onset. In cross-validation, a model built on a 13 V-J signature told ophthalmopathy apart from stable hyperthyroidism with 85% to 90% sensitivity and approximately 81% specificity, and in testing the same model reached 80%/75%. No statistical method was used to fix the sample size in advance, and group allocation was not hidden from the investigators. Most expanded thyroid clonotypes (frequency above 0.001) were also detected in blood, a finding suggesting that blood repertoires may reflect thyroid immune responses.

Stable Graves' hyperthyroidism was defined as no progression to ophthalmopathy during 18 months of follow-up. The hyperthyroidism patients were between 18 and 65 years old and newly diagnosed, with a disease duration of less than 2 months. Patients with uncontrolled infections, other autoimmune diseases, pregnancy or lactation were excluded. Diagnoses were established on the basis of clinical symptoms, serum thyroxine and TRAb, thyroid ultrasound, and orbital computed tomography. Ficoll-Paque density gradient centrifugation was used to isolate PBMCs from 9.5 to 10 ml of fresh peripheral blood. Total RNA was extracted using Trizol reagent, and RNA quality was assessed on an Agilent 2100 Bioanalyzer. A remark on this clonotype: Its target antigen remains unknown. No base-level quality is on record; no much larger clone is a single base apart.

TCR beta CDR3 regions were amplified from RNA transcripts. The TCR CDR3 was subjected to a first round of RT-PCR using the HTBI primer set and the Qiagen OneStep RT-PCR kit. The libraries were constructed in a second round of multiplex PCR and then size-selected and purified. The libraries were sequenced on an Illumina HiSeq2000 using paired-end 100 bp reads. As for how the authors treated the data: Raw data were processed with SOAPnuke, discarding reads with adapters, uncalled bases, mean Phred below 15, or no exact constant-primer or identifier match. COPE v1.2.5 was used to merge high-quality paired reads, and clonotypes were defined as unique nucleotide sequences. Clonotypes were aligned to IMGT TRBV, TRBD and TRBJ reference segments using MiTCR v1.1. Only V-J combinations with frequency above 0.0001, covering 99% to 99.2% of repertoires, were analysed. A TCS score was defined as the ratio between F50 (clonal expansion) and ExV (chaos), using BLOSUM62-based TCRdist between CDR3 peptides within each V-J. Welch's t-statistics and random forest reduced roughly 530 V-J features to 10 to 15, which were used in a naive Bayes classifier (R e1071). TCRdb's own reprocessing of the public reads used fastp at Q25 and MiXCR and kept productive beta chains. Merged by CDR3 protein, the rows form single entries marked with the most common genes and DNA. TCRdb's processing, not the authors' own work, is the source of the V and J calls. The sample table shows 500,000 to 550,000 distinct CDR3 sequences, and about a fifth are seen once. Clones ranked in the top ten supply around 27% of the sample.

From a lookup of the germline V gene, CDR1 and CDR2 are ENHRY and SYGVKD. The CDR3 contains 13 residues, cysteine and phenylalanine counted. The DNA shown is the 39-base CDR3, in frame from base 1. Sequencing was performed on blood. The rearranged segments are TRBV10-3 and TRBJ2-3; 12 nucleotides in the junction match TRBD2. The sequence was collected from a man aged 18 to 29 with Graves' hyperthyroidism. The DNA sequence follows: TGTGCGGTCCTGCTAGCGGGAGGGGATACGCAGTATTTT. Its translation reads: CAVLLAGGDTQYF.